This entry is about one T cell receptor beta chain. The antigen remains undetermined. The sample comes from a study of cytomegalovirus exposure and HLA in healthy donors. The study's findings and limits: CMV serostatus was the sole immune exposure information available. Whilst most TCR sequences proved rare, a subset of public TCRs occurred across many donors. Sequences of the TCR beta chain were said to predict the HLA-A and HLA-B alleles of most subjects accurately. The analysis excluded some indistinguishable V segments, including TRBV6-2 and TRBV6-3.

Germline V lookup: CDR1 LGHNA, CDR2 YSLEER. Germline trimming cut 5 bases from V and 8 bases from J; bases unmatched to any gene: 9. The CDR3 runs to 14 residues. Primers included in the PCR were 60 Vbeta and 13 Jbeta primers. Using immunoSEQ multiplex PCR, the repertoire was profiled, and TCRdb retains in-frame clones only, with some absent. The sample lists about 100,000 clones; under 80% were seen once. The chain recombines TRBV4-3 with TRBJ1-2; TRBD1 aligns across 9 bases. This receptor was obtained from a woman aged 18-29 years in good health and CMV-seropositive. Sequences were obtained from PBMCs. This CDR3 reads CASSSRDREYGYTF. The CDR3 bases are TGCGCCAGCAGCTCCCGGGACAGGGAGTACGGCTACACCTTC.